What follows are 18 T cell receptor beta chains derived from one specimen sequenced in a study of CD8 T cells in Susac syndrome. Random hexamers were used to reverse transcribe the RNA input (0.5 to 1 ug). MiXCR, run by TCRdb on the immunoSEQ multiplex PCR reads, gives a single entry per CDR3 protein. The sample contains hundreds of thousands of distinct CDR3 sequences, around 83% of which appear only once. Source material: CD8+ T cells from PBMCs. The receptors originated from a human donor with multiple sclerosis.

The chain is built from TRBV27 and TRBJ1-1; 7 nucleotides line up with TRBD1. Per germline, CDR1 MNHEY and CDR2 SMNVEV (reference sequence). This CDR3 contains 11 residues. J gave up 9 bases and V 4 bases, and 2 bases lay outside the gene matches. CDR3 loop: CASSSGQKAFF. The CDR3 bases are TGTGCCAGCAGTTCGGGACAGAAAGCTTTCTTT.

The chain is built from TRBV6-1 and TRBJ1-1; D gene unclear. CDR1 is MNHNS and CDR2 is SASEGT in the germline V gene. This CDR3 has 15 residues. V gave up 2 bases and J gave up 1 base, with 11 bases separating them. The CDR3 DNA sequence: TGTGCCAGCAGTGAATACGAGGGCGCGAACACTGAAGCTTTCTTT. This encodes CASSEYEGANTEAFF.

This clonotype was found once. The chain joins TRBV28 to TRBJ2-7; D might be TRBD2 (5 bases). The CDR3 totals 14 residues. The V and J ends lost 5 bases and 5 bases respectively, with 16 bases between them. Germline V gene lookup returns CDR1 MDHEN and CDR2 SYDVKM. CDR3 amino acids: CASSELEAYHEQYF. The CDR3 DNA reads as TGTGCCAGCAGTGAGCTGGAGGCCTACCACGAGCAGTACTTC.

This chain joins TRBV3-1 and TRBJ2-1; D not resolved. This CDR3 spans 15 amino acids. Germline loops: CDR1 LGHDT, CDR2 YNNKEL (reference sequence). The V and J ends lost 0 bases and 3 bases respectively, with 9 bases between them. CDR3 in DNA: TGTGCCAGCAGCCAAGATTTCGGCAGCTACAATGAGCAGTTCTTC. Translation gives CASSQDFGSYNEQFF.

V and J are TRBV11-2 and TRBJ2-3; unclear D gene. V was pared by 3 bases and J by 4 bases, with 8 bases between. There are 13 residues in the CDR3. The germline gives CDR1 SGHAT, CDR2 FQNNGV. The CDR3 region has the DNA TGTGCCAGCAGCTTCGGTTTGGCAGATACGCAGTATTTT. It codes for CASSFGLADTQYF.

This chain connects TRBV21-1 to TRBJ2-7; the DNA was not compared with TRBD1, the D call given in the table. TRBV21-1 represents a pseudogene. The CDR3 loop spans 10 amino acids. CDR3 amino acids: CASAGLEQYF. The CDR3 DNA reads as TGTGCCAGCGCCGGGTTGGAGCAGTACTTC.

This chain joins TRBV20-1 and TRBJ2-4; D unresolved. The CDR3 spans 15 residues. Germline CDR1 and CDR2: DFQATT and SNEGSKA (reference sequence). The germline V and J ends were trimmed by 0 bases and 0 bases, with 9 bases remaining between them. The CDR3 DNA follows: TGCAGTGCTAGAGACATACAAGTAGCCAAAAACATTCAGTACTTC. Its translation is CSARDIQVAKNIQYF.

V gene TRBV5-1 combines with J gene TRBJ2-2; a weak D match, TRBD1 (6 bases). The CDR3 has 13 amino acids. Germline CDR1 SGHRS, CDR2 YFSETQ. V dropped 3 bases and J dropped 7 bases, with 10 bases sitting between them. CDR3 sequence (DNA): TGCGCCAGCAGCTGGACAGAGGACGGGGAGCTGTTTTTT. Translated, it gives CASSWTEDGELFF.

The chain has TRBV19 and TRBJ2-4, with D unresolved. The V and J ends lost 5 bases and 5 bases respectively, with 10 bases between them. CDR3 size: 13 residues. Germline CDR1 is LNHDA and CDR2 is SQIVND (reference sequence). The CDR3 sequence is CASSVWNENIQYF. CDR3 nucleotide sequence: TGTGCCAGTAGTGTCTGGAATGAAAACATTCAGTACTTC.

This chain joins TRBV6-5 and TRBJ2-3, with D unresolved. The V end was cut by 6 bases, the J end by 4 bases, with 17 bases between. The CDR3 covers 15 residues. Looked up from germline, CDR1 is MNHEY and CDR2 is SVGAGI. Written as DNA, the CDR3 is TGTGCCAGCAGCCCCGGGCCTACCCTCCCAGATACGCAGTATTTT. This encodes CASSPGPTLPDTQYF.

The V gene is TRBV24-1, the J gene TRBJ2-7, with unresolved D. This CDR3 is built from 15 residues. The germline V gene has CDR1 KGHDR and CDR2 SFDVKD. The V and J ends lost 5 bases and 0 bases respectively, with 13 bases between them. The CDR3 spells CATSVIYGASYEQYF. The CDR3 bases are TGTGCCACCAGTGTGATTTATGGTGCCTCCTACGAGCAGTACTTC.

The chain uses TRBV6-5 and TRBJ2-1, with a possible D match to TRBD1 (6 bases). Germline loops: CDR1 MNHEY, CDR2 SVGAGI. The V end lost 6 bases, the J end lost 8 bases, and 14 bases lay between the germline ends. The CDR3 covers 13 residues. CDR3 DNA sequence: TGTGCCAGCAGCCCCATACAGGGCCATGAGCAGTTCTTC. Its translation: CASSPIQGHEQFF.

The table lists this clonotype with a count of one. The chain employs TRBV2 and TRBJ1-1; maybe TRBD1 (5 bases). CDR1 is SNHLY, CDR2 FYNNEI, per germline. V lost 2 bases, J lost 2 bases, and 21 bases lay in between. CDR3 length: 18 amino acids. The CDR3 region is CASSESPYGAEYNTEAFF. Here the CDR3 DNA reads TGTGCCAGCAGTGAATCCCCGTACGGGGCAGAGTACAACACTGAAGCTTTCTTT.

The J gene is TRBJ1-1, the V gene TRBV6-5; D remains unclear. The CDR3 extends over 15 amino acids. Germline CDR1 reads MNHEY; CDR2 reads SVGAGI. Trimming removed 2 bases at V and 2 bases at J, with 12 bases between. The CDR3 sequence is CASSYAGWGNTEAFF. The DNA for the CDR3 is TGTGCCAGCAGTTACGCGGGGTGGGGAAACACTGAAGCTTTCTTT.

In DNA, the CDR3 is TGCGCCAGCAGCCAAGTGGGGTCCGACGGAATGAACACTGAAGCTTTCTTT. Protein: CASSQVGSDGMNTEAFF. The chain joins TRBV4-1 to TRBJ1-1; no definite D call. V lost 1 base to trimming and J lost 0 bases, with 15 bases between them. CDR1 and CDR2 from the germline V gene are MGHRA and YSYEKL. There are 17 residues in the CDR3.

This chain joins TRBV4-1 and TRBJ2-1; 9 bases fit TRBD1. The CDR3 loop spans 16 amino acids. CDR1 is MGHRA and CDR2 is YSYEKL in the germline V gene. The V and J ends lost 3 bases and 5 bases, in that order; junction bases with no gene match: 8. Here the CDR3 reads CASSQTPGQGNNEQFF. In DNA, the CDR3 is TGCGCCAGCAGCCAGACCCCGGGACAGGGAAACAATGAGCAGTTCTTC.

V is TRBV10-3 and J is TRBJ2-2; tentatively, D is TRBD2 (6 bases). The CDR3 contains 15 residues. The germline V gene encodes CDR1 ENHRY and CDR2 SYGVKD. The V gene lost 6 bases and the J gene lost 1 base, with 12 bases spanning the gap. CDR3 nucleotide sequence: TGTGCCATCAGGCCGCGGGGCCAGAACACCGGGGAGCTGTTTTTT. Translation: CAIRPRGQNTGELFF.

The chain is built from TRBV2 and TRBJ1-2, with D possibly being TRBD1 (5 bases). V was shortened by 5 bases and J by 4 bases, with 14 bases between the two germline ends. Looked up from germline, CDR1 is SNHLY and CDR2 is FYNNEI. The CDR3 runs to 14 residues. CDR3 bases: TGTGCCAGCAGTTCGGGACGGAACCTCTATGGCTACACCTTC. It is translated as CASSSGRNLYGYTF.